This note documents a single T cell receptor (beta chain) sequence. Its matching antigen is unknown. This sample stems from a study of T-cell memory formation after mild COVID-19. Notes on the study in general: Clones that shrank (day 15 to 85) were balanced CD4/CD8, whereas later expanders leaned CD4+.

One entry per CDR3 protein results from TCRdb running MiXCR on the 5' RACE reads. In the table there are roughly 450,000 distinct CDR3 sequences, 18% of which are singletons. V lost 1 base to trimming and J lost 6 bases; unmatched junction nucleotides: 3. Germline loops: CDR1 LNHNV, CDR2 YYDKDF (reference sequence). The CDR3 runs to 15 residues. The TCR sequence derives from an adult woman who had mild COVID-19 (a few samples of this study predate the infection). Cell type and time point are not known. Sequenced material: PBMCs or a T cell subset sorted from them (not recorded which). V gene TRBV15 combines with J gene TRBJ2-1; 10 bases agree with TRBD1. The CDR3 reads CATSRGGTGVNEQFF. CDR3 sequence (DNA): TGTGCCACCAGCAGAGGAGGGACAGGGGTCAATGAGCAGTTCTTC.